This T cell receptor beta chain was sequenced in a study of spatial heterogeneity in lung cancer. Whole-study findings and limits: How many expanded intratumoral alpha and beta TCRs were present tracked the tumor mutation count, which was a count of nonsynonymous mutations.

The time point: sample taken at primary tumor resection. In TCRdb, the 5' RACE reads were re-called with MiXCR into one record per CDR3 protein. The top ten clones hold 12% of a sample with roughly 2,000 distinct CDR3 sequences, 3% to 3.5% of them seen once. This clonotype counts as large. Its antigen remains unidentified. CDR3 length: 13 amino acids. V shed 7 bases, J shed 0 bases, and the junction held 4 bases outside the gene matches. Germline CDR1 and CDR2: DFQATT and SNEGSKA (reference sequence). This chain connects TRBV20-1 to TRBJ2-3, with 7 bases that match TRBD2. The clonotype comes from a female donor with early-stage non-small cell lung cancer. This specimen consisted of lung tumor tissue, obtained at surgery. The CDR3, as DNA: TGCAGTGAGGGGCGGGGGAGCACAGATACGCAGTATTTT. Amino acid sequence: CSEGRGSTDTQYF.